This is a list of T cell receptor beta chains from one sample in a study of CD8+ T cells in alopecia areata. Libraries were prepared by immunoSEQ multiplex PCR; TCRdb keeps only in-frame clonotypes and omits some of them. In the table there are 150,000 to 200,000 clones, under 80% of which are singletons. This specimen consisted of CD4+ T cells sorted from blood, obtained at approximately week 49, from a patient treated with tofacitinib. These receptors all stem from a human donor with alopecia areata. CDR3s include the opening cysteine and the closing phenylalanine or tryptophan. The order of the fields is CDR3 protein, V gene, clone size, D gene, CDR3 length, J gene. The D gene is left open where the match is weak. The listing skips clone size in some rows; elsewhere it reads once, few, many or a size class.

CASSQGLAAKTQYF | TRBV7-2 | once | TRBD2 | 14 | TRBJ2-3
CATSRDNGPYGYTF | TRBV15 | few | - | 14 | TRBJ1-2
CASSLNNQLFF | TRBV5-1 | - | - | 11 | TRBJ2-2
CASSLLGQPQHF | TRBV5-6 | few | - | 12 | TRBJ1-5
CASSQDRGFGNSPLHF | TRBV4-3 | - | - | 16 | TRBJ1-6
CASSEAGGIAAYNEQFF | TRBV6-1 | - | - | 17 | TRBJ2-1
CASSVGDGSDNSPLHF | TRBV9 | - | - | 16 | TRBJ1-6
CASSLGQIGSSYEQYF | TRBV13 | - | - | 16 | -
CASSPGQDYGYTF | TRBV27 | - | TRBD1 | 13 | TRBJ1-2
CASSTRTAATEAFF | TRBV9 | - | - | 14 | TRBJ1-1
CASSPTGSTGELFF | TRBV6-4 | - | TRBD1 | 14 | TRBJ2-2
CASRWRTDTQYF | TRBV7-9 | few | - | 12 | TRBJ2-3
CAYQTGTYEQYF | TRBV30 | - | TRBD1 | 12 | TRBJ2-7
CSVIRGVSYEQYF | TRBV29-1 | few | - | 13 | TRBJ2-7
CASSSDSDYGYTF | TRBV7-9 | - | - | 13 | TRBJ1-2
CASSLRGDTEAFF | TRBV2 | few | - | 13 | TRBJ1-1
CSVEVQNTGELFF | TRBV29-1 | - | - | 13 | TRBJ2-2
CASSQNRGRNQPQHF | TRBV7-2 | - | TRBD1 | 15 | TRBJ1-5
CAWSPHRGSGNTIYF | TRBV30 | - | TRBD1 | 15 | TRBJ1-3
CASSYSTASQAEKLFF | TRBV6-6 | - | - | 16 | TRBJ1-4